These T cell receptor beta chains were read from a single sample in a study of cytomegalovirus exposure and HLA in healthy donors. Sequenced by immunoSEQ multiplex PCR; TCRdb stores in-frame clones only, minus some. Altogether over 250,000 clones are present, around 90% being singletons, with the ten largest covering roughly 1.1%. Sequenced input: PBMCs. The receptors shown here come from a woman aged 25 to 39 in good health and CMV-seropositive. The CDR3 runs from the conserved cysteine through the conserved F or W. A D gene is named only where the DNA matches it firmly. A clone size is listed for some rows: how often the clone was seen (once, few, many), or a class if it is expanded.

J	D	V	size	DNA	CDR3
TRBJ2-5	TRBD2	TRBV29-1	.	TGCAGCGTTGCGGGGACTAGCGAACAAGAGACCCAGTACTTC	CSVAGTSEQETQYF
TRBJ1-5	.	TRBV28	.	TGTGCCAGCAGTTTCCTCAATCAGCCCCAGCATTTT	CASSFLNQPQHF
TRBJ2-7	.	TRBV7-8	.	TGTGCCAGCAGCGCCAGGGGCCAGGCCTACGAGCAGTACTTC	CASSARGQAYEQYF
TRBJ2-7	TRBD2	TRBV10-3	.	TGTGCCATCAGTCAGTCTAGCGGGGGGGCCGGGTACGAGCAGTACTTC	CAISQSSGGAGYEQYF
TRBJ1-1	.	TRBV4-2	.	TGTGCCAGCAGCCAAGCCAGGGAGAACACTGAAGCTTTCTTT	CASSQARENTEAFF
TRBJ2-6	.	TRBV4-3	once	TGCGCCAGCAGCCAAGAAGGCCCCGGAGGGCCTGGGGCCAACGTCCTGACTTTC	CASSQEGPGGPGANVLTF
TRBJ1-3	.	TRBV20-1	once	TGCAGTGCTAGATCCGGGGACACCATATATTTT	CSARSGDTIYF
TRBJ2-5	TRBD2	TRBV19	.	TGTGCCAGTAGTCTGGGACTAGCGGGAACAGAGACCCAGTACTTC	CASSLGLAGTETQYF
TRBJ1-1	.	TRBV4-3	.	TGCGCCAGCAGCCAAGATCGAAAGGGACCTTTTGGCACTGAAGCTTTCTTT	CASSQDRKGPFGTEAFF
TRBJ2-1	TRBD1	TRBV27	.	TGTGCCAGCAGTTCCCTCCCTTTAGGACAGGGGGCTAAACCCTACAATGAGCAGTTCTTC	CASSSLPLGQGAKPYNEQFF
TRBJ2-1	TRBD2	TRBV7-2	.	TGTGCCAGCAGCTTAGTTGCGGGAGCCTACAATGAGCAGTTCTTC	CASSLVAGAYNEQFF
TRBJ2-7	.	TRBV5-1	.	TGCGCCAGCAGCTTGGATCCGAAGGCTCCCTCCTACGAGCAGTACTTC	CASSLDPKAPSYEQYF
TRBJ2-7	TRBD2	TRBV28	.	TGTGCCAGCAGTCCACGGGATCGGGAGGGCTACGAGCAGTACTTC	CASSPRDREGYEQYF
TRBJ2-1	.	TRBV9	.	TGTGCCAGCAGCGGGAGCTCCTACAATGAGCAGTTCTTC	CASSGSSYNEQFF
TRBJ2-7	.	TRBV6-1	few	TGTGCCAGCAGTTTGGCGCCCTACGAGCAGTACTTC	CASSLAPYEQYF
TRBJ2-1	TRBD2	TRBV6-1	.	TGTGCCAGCGGAGGACTAGCCTACAATGAGCAGTTCTTC	CASGGLAYNEQFF
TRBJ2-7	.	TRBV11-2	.	TGTGCCAGCAGACAGTACACAGGCTTCGTAGCGGACGAGCAGTACTTC	CASRQYTGFVADEQYF
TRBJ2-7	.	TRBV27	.	TGTGCCAGCAGCCCCACCCCACAGGCTTACGAGCAGTACTTC	CASSPTPQAYEQYF
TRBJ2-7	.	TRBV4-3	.	TGCGCCAGCAGCAAAGACACCTTCTACGAGCAGTACTTC	CASSKDTFYEQYF
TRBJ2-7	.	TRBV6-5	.	TGTGCCAGCTCCCTTTCGGCGAGCTCCTACGAGCAGTACTTC	CASSLSASSYEQYF
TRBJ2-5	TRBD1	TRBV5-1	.	TGCGCCAGCAGGCTCACAGGGGACCAGTACTTC	CASRLTGDQYF
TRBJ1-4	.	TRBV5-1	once	TGCGCCAGCAGAGATTCAGGGTCGGTAAATGAAAAACTGTTTTTT	CASRDSGSVNEKLFF
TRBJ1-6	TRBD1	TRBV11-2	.	TGTGCCAGCAGCTTAGCCGAGACAGGGCTTCGCTATAATTCACCCCTCCACTTT	CASSLAETGLRYNSPLHF
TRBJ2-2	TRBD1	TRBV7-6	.	TGTGCCAGCAGCAAGGGACAGGGGATCACCGGGGAGCTGTTTTTT	CASSKGQGITGELFF
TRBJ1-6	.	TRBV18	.	TGTGCCACCAGCTCCTATAATTCACCCCTCCACTTT	CATSSYNSPLHF
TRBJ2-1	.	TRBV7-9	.	TGTGCCAGCAGCTTAGCACAGACCTACAATGAGCAGTTCTTC	CASSLAQTYNEQFF
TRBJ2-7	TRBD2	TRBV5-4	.	TGTGCCAGCAGCAAGGCGTCACTAGCGGAGCAGTACTTC	CASSKASLAEQYF
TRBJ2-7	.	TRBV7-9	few	TGTGCCAGCAGCTCGCCGGGTGGATACGAGCAGTACTTC	CASSSPGGYEQYF
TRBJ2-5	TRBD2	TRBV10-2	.	TGCGCCAGCAGTGAGGGCCCCGGGACTAGCCTTCAAGAGACCCAGTACTTC	CASSEGPGTSLQETQYF
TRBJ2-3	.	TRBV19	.	TGTGCCAGTAGTTATGGGTCTAGCACAGATACGCAGTATTTT	CASSYGSSTDTQYF
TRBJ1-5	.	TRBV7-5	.	TGTGCCAGAAGCGCCCCCTTGGGGGGCAGGGGGAATAGCAATCAGCCCCAGCATTTT	CARSAPLGGRGNSNQPQHF
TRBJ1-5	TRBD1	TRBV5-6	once	TGTGCCAGCAGTTCACAGGGGGCCTATCAGCCCCAGCATTTT	CASSSQGAYQPQHF
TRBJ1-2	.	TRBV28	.	TGTGCCAGCAGTTTAGCTGACCTATTGGGGTCTAACTATGGCTACACCTTC	CASSLADLLGSNYGYTF
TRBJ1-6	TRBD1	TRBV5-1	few	TGCGCCAGCAGCTTAGGACAGGATAATTCACCCCTCCACTTT	CASSLGQDNSPLHF
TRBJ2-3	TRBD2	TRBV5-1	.	TGCGCCAGCAGCTTGGGACTAGCGATGTGGGGAGATACGCAGTATTTT	CASSLGLAMWGDTQYF
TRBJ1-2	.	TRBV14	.	TGTGCCAGCAGCCGAGAAGTAATATCCCTCTATGGCTACACCTTC	CASSREVISLYGYTF
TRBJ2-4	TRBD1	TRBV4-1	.	TGCGCCAGCAGCCGACCGGGACAGGGTGCCAAAAACATTCAGTACTTC	CASSRPGQGAKNIQYF
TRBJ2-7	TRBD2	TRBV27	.	TGTGCCAGCAGTTTAGGTAGCGGGGCTAACTACGAGCAGTACTTC	CASSLGSGANYEQYF
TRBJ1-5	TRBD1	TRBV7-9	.	TGTGCCAGCAGCGTCGGGACAGGATGGCAGCCCCAGCATTTT	CASSVGTGWQPQHF
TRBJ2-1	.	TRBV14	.	TGTGCCAGCAGCCAAGATCTAGCTCCCTCCTACAATGAGCAGTTCTTC	CASSQDLAPSYNEQFF
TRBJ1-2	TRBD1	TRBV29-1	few	TGCAGCGTTGAACCTTCACGGGACAGGGGGGACACCTTC	CSVEPSRDRGDTF
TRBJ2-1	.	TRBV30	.	TGTGCCTGGAGTAACACCCGGGTGAGCTCCTACAATGAGCAGTTCTTC	CAWSNTRVSSYNEQFF
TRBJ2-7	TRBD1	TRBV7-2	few	TGTGCCAGCAGCGCCGACAGGGGCTGGGACGAGCAGTACTTC	CASSADRGWDEQYF